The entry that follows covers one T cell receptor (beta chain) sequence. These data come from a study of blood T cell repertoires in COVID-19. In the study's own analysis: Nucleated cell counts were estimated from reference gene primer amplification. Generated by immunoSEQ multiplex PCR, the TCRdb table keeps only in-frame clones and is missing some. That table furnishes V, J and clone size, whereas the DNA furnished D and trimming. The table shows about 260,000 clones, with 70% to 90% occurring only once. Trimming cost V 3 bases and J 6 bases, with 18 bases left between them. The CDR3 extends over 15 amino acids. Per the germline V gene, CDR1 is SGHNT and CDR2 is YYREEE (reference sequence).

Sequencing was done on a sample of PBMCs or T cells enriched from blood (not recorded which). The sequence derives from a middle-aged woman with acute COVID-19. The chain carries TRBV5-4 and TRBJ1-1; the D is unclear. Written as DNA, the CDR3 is TGTGCCAGCAGCTCCCGGTTAGGAGTTGCTCCTGAAGCTTTCTTT. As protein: CASSSRLGVAPEAFF. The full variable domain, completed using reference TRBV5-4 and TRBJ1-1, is ETGVTQSPTHLIKTRGQQVTLRCSSQSGHNTVSWYQQALGQGPQFIFQYYREEENGRGNFPPRFSGLQFPNYSSELNVNALELDDSALYLCASSSRLGVAPEAFFGQGTRLTVV.